A single sample gave rise to the 2 T cell receptor beta chains below, sequenced in a study of response to subunit inactivated influenza vaccine. TCRdb re-called the RT-PCR reads through MiXCR, storing one row per CDR3 protein. This table holds about 780,000 distinct CDR3 sequences, 15% to 20% found once. Specimen: PBMCs from blood, collected roughly 5 days after vaccination. The source of these receptors is a man aged 45-60 years who received an inactivated influenza vaccine.

In its sample, this clonotype was seen many times. V is TRBV20-1 and J is TRBJ1-2, with a tentative D call TRBD1 (5 bases). Germline V gives CDR1 DFQATT, CDR2 SNEGSKA (reference sequence). Trimming took 3 bases from V and 8 from J, leaving 19 bases between them. The CDR3 is 14 amino acids. Here the CDR3 reads CSARPDSPAQGYTF. The CDR3 DNA follows: TGCAGTGCTAGGCCCGACAGCCCGGCCCAGGGCTACACCTTC.

This clonotype was counted a few times. For the CDR3, the DNA is TGTGCCAGCAGCCAAGGGGTCCGACACTCCTATGGCTACACCTTC. It translates to CASSQGVRHSYGYTF. The rearrangement uses TRBV3-1 and TRBJ1-2; D is ambiguous. The CDR3 loop spans 15 amino acids. CDR1 is LGHDT and CDR2 is YNNKEL in the germline V gene (reference sequence). V was clipped by 1 base and J by 4 bases, with 13 bases between them.